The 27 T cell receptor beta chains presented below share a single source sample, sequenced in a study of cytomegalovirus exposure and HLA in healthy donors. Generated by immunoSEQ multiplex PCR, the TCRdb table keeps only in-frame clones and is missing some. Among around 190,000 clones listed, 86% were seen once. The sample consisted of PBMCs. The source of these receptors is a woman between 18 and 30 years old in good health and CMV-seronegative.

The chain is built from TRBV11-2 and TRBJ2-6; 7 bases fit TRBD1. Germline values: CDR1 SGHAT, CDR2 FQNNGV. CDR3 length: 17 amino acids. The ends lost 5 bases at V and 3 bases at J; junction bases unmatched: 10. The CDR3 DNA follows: TGTGCCAGCAGCCGCGTGAGGGGGCCTGGTGGGGCCAACGTCCTGACTTTC. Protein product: CASSRVRGPGGANVLTF.

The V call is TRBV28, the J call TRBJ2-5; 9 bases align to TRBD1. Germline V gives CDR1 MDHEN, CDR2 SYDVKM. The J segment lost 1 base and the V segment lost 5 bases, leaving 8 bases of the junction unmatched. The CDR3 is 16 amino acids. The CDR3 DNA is TGTGCCAGCAGTCCACTCGGGACAGGGATCCAAGAGACCCAGTACTTC. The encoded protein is CASSPLGTGIQETQYF.

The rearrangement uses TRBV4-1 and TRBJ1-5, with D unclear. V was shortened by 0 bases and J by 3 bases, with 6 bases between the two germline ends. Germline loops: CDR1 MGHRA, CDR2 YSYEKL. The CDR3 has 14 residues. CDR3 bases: TGCGCCAGCAGCCAAGATTTGTACAATCAGCCCCAGCATTTT. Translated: CASSQDLYNQPQHF.

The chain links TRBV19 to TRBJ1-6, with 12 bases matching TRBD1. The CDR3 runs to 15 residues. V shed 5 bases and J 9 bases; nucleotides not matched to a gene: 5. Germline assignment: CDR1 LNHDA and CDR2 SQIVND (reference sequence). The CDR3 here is CASSVSGQGASPLHF. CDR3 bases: TGTGCCAGTAGTGTCTCGGGACAGGGGGCTTCACCCCTCCACTTT. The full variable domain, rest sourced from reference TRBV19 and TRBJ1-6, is DGGITQSPKYLFRKEGQNVTLSCEQNLNHDAMYWYRQDPGQGLRLIYYSQIVNDFQKGDIAEGYSVSREKKESFPLTVTSAQKNPTAFYLCASSVSGQGASPLHFGNGTRLTVT.

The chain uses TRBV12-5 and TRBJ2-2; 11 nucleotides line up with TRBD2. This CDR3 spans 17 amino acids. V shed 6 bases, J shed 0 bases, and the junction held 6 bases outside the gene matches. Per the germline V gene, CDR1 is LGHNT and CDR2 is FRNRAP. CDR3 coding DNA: TGTGCTAGTGGGAGCCCTAGCGGGGGGTCGAACACCGGGGAGCTGTTTTTT. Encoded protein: CASGSPSGGSNTGELFF.

The CDR3 sequence: CASSTYAGASYEQYF. CDR3 bases: TGTGCCAGCAGTACCTACGCGGGAGCTTCCTACGAGCAGTACTTC. The J gene is TRBJ2-7, the V gene TRBV6-5; 7 positions agree with TRBD2. After removal of 5 bases from V and 1 base from J, the junction contained 8 bases not matched to a gene. CDR3 size: 15 residues. Germline values: CDR1 MNHEY, CDR2 SVGAGI.

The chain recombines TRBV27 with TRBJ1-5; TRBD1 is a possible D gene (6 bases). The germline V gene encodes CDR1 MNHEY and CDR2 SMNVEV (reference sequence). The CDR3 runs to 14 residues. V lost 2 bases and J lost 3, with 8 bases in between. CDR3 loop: CASSLTGINQPQHF. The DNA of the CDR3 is TGTGCCAGCAGTTTAACAGGGATCAATCAGCCCCAGCATTTT.

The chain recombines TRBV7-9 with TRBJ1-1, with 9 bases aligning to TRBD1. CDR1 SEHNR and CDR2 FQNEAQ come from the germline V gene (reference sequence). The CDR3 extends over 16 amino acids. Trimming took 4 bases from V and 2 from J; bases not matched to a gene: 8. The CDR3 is CASSSTHRGLNTEAFF. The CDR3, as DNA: TGTGCCAGCAGCTCAACCCACAGGGGGCTTAACACTGAAGCTTTCTTT.

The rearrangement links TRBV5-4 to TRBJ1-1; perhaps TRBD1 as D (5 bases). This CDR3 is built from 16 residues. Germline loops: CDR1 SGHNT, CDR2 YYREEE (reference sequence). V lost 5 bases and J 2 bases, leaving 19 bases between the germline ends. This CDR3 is CASSHLLTGPNTEAFF. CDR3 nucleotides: TGTGCCAGCAGTCATCTTTTAACAGGACCCAACACTGAAGCTTTCTTT.

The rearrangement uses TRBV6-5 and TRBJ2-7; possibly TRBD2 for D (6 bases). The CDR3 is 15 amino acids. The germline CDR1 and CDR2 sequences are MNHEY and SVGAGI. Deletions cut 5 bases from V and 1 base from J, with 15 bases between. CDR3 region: CASSNNDGGSYEQYF. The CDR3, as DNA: TGTGCCAGCAGTAACAACGACGGGGGTTCCTACGAGCAGTACTTC.

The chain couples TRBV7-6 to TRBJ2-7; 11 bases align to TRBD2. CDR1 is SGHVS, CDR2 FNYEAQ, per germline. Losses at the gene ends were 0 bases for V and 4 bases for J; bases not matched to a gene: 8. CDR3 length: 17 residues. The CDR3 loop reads CASSLAGLAVLGYEQYF. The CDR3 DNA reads TGTGCCAGCAGCTTAGCGGGACTAGCGGTGCTAGGTTACGAGCAGTACTTC. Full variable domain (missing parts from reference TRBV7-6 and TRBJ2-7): GAGVSQSPRYKVTKRGQDVALRCDPISGHVSLYWYRQALGQGPEFLTYFNYEAQQDKSGLPNDRFSAERPEGSISTLTIQRTEQRDSAMYRCASSLAGLAVLGYEQYFGPGTRLTVT.

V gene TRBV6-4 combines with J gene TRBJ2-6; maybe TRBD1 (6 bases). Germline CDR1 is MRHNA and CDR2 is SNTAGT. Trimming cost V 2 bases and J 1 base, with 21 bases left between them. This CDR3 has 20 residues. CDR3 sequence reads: CASSDEGQLGRISGANVLTF. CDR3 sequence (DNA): TGTGCCAGCAGTGACGAGGGACAACTAGGTCGCATTTCTGGGGCCAACGTCCTGACTTTC.

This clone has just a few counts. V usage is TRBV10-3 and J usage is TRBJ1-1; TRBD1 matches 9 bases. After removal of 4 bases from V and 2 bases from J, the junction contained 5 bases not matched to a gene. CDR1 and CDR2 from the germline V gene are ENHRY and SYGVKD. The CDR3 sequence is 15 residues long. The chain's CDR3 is CAISGDRAGNTEAFF. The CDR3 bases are TGTGCCATCAGTGGGGACAGGGCGGGAAACACTGAAGCTTTCTTT.

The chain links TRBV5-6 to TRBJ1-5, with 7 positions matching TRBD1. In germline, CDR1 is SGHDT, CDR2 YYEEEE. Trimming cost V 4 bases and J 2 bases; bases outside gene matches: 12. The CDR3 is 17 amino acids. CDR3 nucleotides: TGTGCCAGCAGCCGGGACAGAGCTGGTAGGGGCAATCAGCCCCAGCATTTT. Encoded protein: CASSRDRAGRGNQPQHF.

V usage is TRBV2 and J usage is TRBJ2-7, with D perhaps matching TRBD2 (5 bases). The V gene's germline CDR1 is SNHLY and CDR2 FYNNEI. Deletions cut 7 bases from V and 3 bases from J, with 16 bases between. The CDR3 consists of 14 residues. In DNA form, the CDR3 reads TGTGCCAGCAAAGAGGGAAGATCGGTCTACGAGCAGTACTTC. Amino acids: CASKEGRSVYEQYF.

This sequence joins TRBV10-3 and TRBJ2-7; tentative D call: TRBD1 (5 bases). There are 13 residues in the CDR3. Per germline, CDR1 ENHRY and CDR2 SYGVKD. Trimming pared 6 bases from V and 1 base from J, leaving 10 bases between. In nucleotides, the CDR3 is TGTGCCATCAGGGGGCGGCCTTCCTACGAGCAGTACTTC. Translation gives CAIRGRPSYEQYF.

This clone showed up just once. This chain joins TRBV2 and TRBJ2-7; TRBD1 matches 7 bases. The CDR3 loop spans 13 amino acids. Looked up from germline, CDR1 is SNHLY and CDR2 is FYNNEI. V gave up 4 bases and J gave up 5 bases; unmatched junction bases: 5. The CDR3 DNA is TGTGCCAGCAGTGTAGACAGGGCAAACGAGCAGTACTTC. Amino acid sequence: CASSVDRANEQYF. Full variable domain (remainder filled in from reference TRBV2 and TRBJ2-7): EPEVTQTPSHQVTQMGQEVILRCVPISNHLYFYWYRQILGQKVEFLVSFYNNEISEKSEIFDDQFSVERPDGSNFTLKIRSTKLEDSAMYFCASSVDRANEQYFGPGTRLTVT.

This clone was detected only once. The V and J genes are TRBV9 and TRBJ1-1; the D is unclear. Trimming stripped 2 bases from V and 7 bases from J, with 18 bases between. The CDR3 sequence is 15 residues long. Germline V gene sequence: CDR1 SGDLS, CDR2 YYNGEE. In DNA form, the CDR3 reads TGTGCCAGCAGCGTGGGGAGGGTAGGGTACGGTGAAGCTTTCTTT. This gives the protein CASSVGRVGYGEAFF.

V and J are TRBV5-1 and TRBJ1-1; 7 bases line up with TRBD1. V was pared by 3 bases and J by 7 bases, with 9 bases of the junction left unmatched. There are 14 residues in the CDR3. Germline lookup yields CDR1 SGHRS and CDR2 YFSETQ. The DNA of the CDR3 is TGCGCCAGCAGCTGGAGGGGACAGATTGATGAAGCTTTCTTT. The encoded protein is CASSWRGQIDEAFF.

CDR3 nucleotides: TGTGCCAGCAGCTTAACCCTTACTAGAAGGGCTTACGAGCAGTACTTC. It translates to CASSLTLTRRAYEQYF. J is TRBJ2-7 and V is TRBV11-2; TRBD2 is a possible D gene (5 bases). Germline CDR1 is SGHAT and CDR2 is FQNNGV. CDR3 size: 16 residues. V was clipped by 2 bases and J by 4 bases, with 18 bases between them.

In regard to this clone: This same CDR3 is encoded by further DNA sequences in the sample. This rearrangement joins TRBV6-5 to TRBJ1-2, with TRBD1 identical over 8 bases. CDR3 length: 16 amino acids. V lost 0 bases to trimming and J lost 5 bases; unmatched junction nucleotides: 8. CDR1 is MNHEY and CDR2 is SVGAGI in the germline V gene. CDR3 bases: TGTGCCAGCAGTTACTCGTCAGGGGGCGGTGGTTATGGCTACACCTTC. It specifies CASSYSSGGGGYGYTF.

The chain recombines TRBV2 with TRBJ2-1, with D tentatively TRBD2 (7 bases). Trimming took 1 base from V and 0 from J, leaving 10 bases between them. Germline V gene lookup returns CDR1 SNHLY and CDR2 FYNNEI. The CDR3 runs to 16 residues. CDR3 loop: CASSEGEGVSYNEQFF. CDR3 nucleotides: TGTGCCAGCAGTGAAGGGGAGGGGGTCTCCTACAATGAGCAGTTCTTC.

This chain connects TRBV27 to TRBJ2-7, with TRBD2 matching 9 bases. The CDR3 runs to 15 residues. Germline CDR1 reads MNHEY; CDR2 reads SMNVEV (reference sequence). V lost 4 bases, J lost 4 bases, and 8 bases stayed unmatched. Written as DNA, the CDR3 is TGTGCCAGCAGTTGGGATAGCGGGAGTCGGTACGAGCAGTACTTC. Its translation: CASSWDSGSRYEQYF.

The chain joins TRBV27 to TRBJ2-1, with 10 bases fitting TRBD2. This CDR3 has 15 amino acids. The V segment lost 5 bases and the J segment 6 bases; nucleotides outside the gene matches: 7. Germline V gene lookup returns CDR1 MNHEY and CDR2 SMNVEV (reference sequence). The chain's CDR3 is CASSLSGGSSNEQFF. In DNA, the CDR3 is TGTGCCAGCAGTCTTAGCGGGGGGAGTTCCAATGAGCAGTTCTTC.

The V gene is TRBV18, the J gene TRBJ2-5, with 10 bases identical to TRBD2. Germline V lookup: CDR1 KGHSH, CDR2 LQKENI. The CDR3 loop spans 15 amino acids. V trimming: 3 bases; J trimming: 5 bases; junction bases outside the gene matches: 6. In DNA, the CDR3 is TGTGCCAGCTCACCTCCTAGCGGGAGTGTGGAGACCCAGTACTTC. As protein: CASSPPSGSVETQYF.

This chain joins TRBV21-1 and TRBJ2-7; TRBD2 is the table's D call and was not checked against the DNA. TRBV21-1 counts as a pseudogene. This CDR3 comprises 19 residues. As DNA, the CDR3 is TGTGCCAGCAGCTCGTCGACTAGCGGGAGTCCTACGGAATCCTACGAGCAGTACTTC. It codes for CASSSSTSGSPTESYEQYF.

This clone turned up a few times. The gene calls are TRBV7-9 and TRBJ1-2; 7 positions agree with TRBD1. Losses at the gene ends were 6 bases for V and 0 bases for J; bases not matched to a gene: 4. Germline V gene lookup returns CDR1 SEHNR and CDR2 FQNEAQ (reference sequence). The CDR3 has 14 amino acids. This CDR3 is CASRLDRTNYGYTF. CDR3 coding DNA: TGTGCCAGCAGGTTGGACAGGACTAACTATGGCTACACCTTC.